These 17 T cell receptor beta chains were sequenced from one sample in a study of ipilimumab plus nivolumab after autologous stem cell transplantation. The assay was immunoSEQ multiplex PCR, and TCRdb's table has in-frame clones only and misses some. The data show some 2,100 clones, roughly 80% seen once. This specimen consisted of PBMCs, obtained in a trial of ipilimumab plus nivolumab as post-transplant consolidation. These receptors were taken from a male donor with multiple myeloma.

The rearrangement uses TRBV19 and TRBJ2-2; D tentatively fits TRBD1 or TRBD2 (6 bases each). Germline V gene lookup returns CDR1 LNHDA and CDR2 SQIVND (reference sequence). Trimming shortened V by 9 bases and J by 2 bases, and 16 bases separated the two germline ends. The CDR3 is 15 amino acids. The CDR3 region has the DNA TGTGCCAGCCGGCCGGGGGCACTTAACACCGGGGAGCTGTTTTTT. It codes for CASRPGALNTGELFF.

The chain is built from TRBV6-1 and TRBJ1-5; TRBD1 is a possible D gene (6 bases). CDR3 length: 15 amino acids. Trimming took 7 bases from V and 6 from J, leaving 19 bases between them. CDR1 is MNHNS, CDR2 SASEGT, per germline. The CDR3 DNA is TGTGCCAGCATAGGGGGGATATGGCTTACTCAGCCCCAGCATTTT. Amino acid sequence: CASIGGIWLTQPQHF.

CDR3 in DNA: TGTGCCAGCAGCTTAGGACTAGCGGTTGCCTACAATGAGCAGTTCTTC. Translated, it gives CASSLGLAVAYNEQFF. This rearrangement joins TRBV7-6 to TRBJ2-1; TRBD2 matches at 9 bases. The V and J ends lost 1 base and 2 bases, in that order; junction bases with no gene match: 3. The CDR3 loop spans 16 amino acids. Germline loops: CDR1 SGHVS, CDR2 FNYEAQ.

V usage is TRBV29-1 and J usage is TRBJ1-4, with 7 bases that match TRBD1. The J segment lost 10 bases and the V segment lost 7 bases, leaving 15 bases of the junction unmatched. The V gene's germline CDR1 is SQVTM and CDR2 ANQGSEA. This CDR3 region has 14 residues. This chain's CDR3 is CSARIGQGVGKLFF. As DNA, the CDR3 is TGCAGCGCAAGGATAGGGCAGGGGGTAGGAAAACTGTTTTTT.

The chain links TRBV27 to TRBJ2-1, with TRBD2 matching 13 bases. This CDR3 has 17 residues. With V trimmed by 6 bases and J by 5 bases, 10 bases remained unmatched. The germline V gene has CDR1 MNHEY and CDR2 SMNVEV (reference sequence). The CDR3 loop reads CASSYRTSGGANNEQFF. CDR3 DNA sequence: TGTGCCAGCAGCTATCGGACTAGCGGGGGAGCTAACAATGAGCAGTTCTTC.

V usage is TRBV15 and J usage is TRBJ2-7, with D perhaps matching TRBD1 or TRBD2 (7 bases each). Trimming took off 0 bases at V and 3 bases at J, with 15 bases between the two ends. This CDR3 is built from 16 residues. Germline CDR1 LNHNV, CDR2 YYDKDF (reference sequence). The chain's CDR3 is CATSRDPGGGGYEQYF. In DNA form, the CDR3 reads TGTGCCACCAGCAGAGATCCAGGGGGGGGAGGCTACGAGCAGTACTTC.

This clone was observed a single time. The chain carries TRBV10-1 and TRBJ2-3, with D unresolved. Trimming took 5 bases from V and 8 from J, leaving 14 bases between them. Germline V gives CDR1 WNHNN, CDR2 SYGVQD (reference sequence). This CDR3 comprises 13 residues. CDR3 nucleotides: TGCGCCAGCAGTACCGACTTGGCCGGTACGCAGTATTTT. Translating it yields CASSTDLAGTQYF.

The V gene is TRBV7-6, the J gene TRBJ1-1, with 10 nucleotides matching TRBD1. Trimming cost V 4 bases and J 6 bases; bases outside gene matches: 8. Germline V gene sequence: CDR1 SGHVS, CDR2 FNYEAQ. This CDR3 comprises 15 residues. The CDR3 DNA reads TGTGCCAGCAGCTCGCGGACAGGGGGTTTCGCTGAAGCTTTCTTT. Translated, it gives CASSSRTGGFAEAFF.

CDR3 bases: TGTGCCAGCACCGAGGGGGTCGGAGCAGGGGTCTACGAGCAGTACTTC. Translated, it gives CASTEGVGAGVYEQYF. The V and J genes are TRBV7-9 and TRBJ2-5; tentative D call: TRBD1 (6 bases). The J call may be mistaken, given a closer DNA end match to TRBJ2-7. The germline CDR1 and CDR2 sequences are SEHNR and FQNEAQ (reference sequence). The CDR3 consists of 16 residues.

The chain has TRBV9 and TRBJ2-5, with D perhaps being TRBD1 or TRBD2 (6 bases each). Per the germline V gene, CDR1 is SGDLS and CDR2 is YYNGEE. Trimming removed 3 bases from V and 1 base from J, with 10 bases in between. CDR3 length equals 14 residues. Here the CDR3 DNA reads TGTGCCAGCAGCGAGGGGGGACTCCAAGAGACCCAGTACTTC. Translated: CASSEGGLQETQYF.

The rearrangement uses TRBV6-1 and TRBJ2-7, with D unresolved. This CDR3 region has 13 residues. The ends were cut back, 2 bases at V and 7 bases at J, with 12 bases in the middle. CDR1 is MNHNS and CDR2 is SASEGT in the germline V gene. The CDR3 region is CASSEFPVWEQYF. The CDR3 nucleotides are TGTGCCAGCAGTGAATTCCCCGTGTGGGAGCAGTACTTC.

The chain carries TRBV7-6 and TRBJ1-3; the match to TRBD1 covers 7 bases. Germline loops: CDR1 SGHVS, CDR2 FNYEAQ. The trim removed 1 base at V and 2 bases at J, leaving 5 bases unmatched. This CDR3 comprises 16 residues. The chain's CDR3 is CASSLGVQGAGNTIYF. The CDR3 DNA reads TGTGCCAGCAGCTTAGGGGTTCAGGGGGCTGGAAACACCATATATTTT.

The chain links TRBV6-5 to TRBJ1-5; the match to TRBD1 covers 9 bases. This CDR3 is built from 14 residues. V lost 2 bases to trimming and J lost 4 bases; unmatched junction nucleotides: 0. The germline V gene has CDR1 MNHEY and CDR2 SVGAGI. CDR3 loop: CASSYGTGNQPQHF. The DNA of the CDR3 is TGTGCCAGCAGTTACGGGACAGGGAATCAGCCCCAGCATTTT.

The chain has TRBV6-4 and TRBJ2-2; D gene ambiguous. V lost 2 bases, J lost 4 bases, and 5 bases lay in between. This CDR3 comprises 13 residues. CDR1 and CDR2 (germline): MRHNA, SNTAGT. The CDR3: CASSDTFTGELFF. The CDR3 DNA reads TGTGCCAGCAGTGACACTTTCACCGGGGAGCTGTTTTTT.

The chain joins TRBV7-9 to TRBJ2-5; 13 bases fit TRBD2. This CDR3 has 17 amino acids. V shed 3 bases, J shed 4 bases, and the junction held 8 bases outside the gene matches. Germline V gene sequence: CDR1 SEHNR, CDR2 FQNEAQ (reference sequence). CDR3 sequence reads: CASSFSGLAGAGETQYF. CDR3 DNA sequence: TGTGCCAGCAGCTTTTCCGGACTAGCGGGAGCTGGAGAGACCCAGTACTTC.

This chain links TRBV27 with TRBJ2-3; a possible D gene is TRBD2 (7 bases). The length of the CDR3 is 14 residues. Germline V gene sequence: CDR1 MNHEY, CDR2 SMNVEV (reference sequence). Deletions cut 3 bases from V and 8 bases from J, with 15 bases between. DNA for the CDR3: TGTGCCAGCAGTTTTAGGGGCGGGGGCAGTACGCAGTATTTT. It is translated as CASSFRGGGSTQYF.

The chain combines TRBV6-1 with TRBJ2-3, with 10 bases identical to TRBD2. V gave up 1 base and J gave up 2 bases; unmatched junction bases: 15. The CDR3 runs 20 residues. From germline, CDR1 is MNHNS and CDR2 SASEGT. CDR3 coding DNA: TGTGCCAGCAGTGAAGAAGACGGACTAGCGGCTTCCCGGACCACAGATACGCAGTATTTT. Encoded protein: CASSEEDGLAASRTTDTQYF.